Sequencing of this T cell receptor (beta chain) was carried out in a study of T cell responses to AZD1222 COVID-19 vaccine (dated by TCRdb to about 2021). The study in broad terms: A total of over 230 trial participants underwent TCR sequencing, of whom some 210 received two doses of AZD1222 and about 25 received two doses of the MenACWY control vaccine. Trial participants were enrolled by age into subgroups of 18-55, 56-69 and 70-plus years, and around 140, 26 and 57 TCR-sequenced participants, respectively, were included in these subgroups.

On this clone: The antigen it recognizes is unknown. No much larger clone exists at a distance of one base, and base qualities are not known.

Per the publication, the time point label means: about 28 days (+/-7) after the second vaccine dose. AZD1222 recipients whose second dose came at about 4 weeks and those whose second dose came at about 12 weeks were combined into one group, since spike-specific TCR depth and breadth did not differ between the two schedules. Samples from vaccinated people were obtained from the UK trials COV001 and COV002, which included a single-blind randomized controlled phase 2/3 trial of AZD1222 (ChAdOx1 nCoV-19) in healthy adults. Trial participant PBMC samples were collected at day 0 and day 28 after the second dose for TCRbeta chain sequencing. V is cut by 4 bases and J by 3 bases, and the space between the germline ends is 11 bases. The CDR3 runs 14 residues from the cysteine to the phenylalanine. The entry retains the CDR3 DNA only, 42 bases that are in frame from base 1. Taken from the germline V gene (reference sequence), the CDR1 and CDR2 loops are SGHNT and YYREEE.

What the work shows at the level of the full study, not this receptor alone: Participants were mostly white British, with more females than males. The authors suggested clonal diversity may have been underestimated. The 56-69-year group was small, and its depth increase did not reach significance, likely because of low power. Nearly half of unique spike-specific TCRs reportedly recognized epitopes outside regions mutated in the B.1.351 and B.1.1.7 variants. No day 14 peak-response samples were available, so repertoires were characterized only after the peak T cell response. After two AZD1222 doses, spike-specific TCR breadth and depth were significantly higher than at day 0 and than in MenACWY recipients. Conclusions about previously exposed vaccinees are limited, since just 5 to 7 AZD1222 recipients were seropositive for SARS-CoV-2 at baseline. CD4 TCRs associated with the vaccine covered the entire spike protein, and the dominant responses were in regions 160-218 and 743-854.

The CDR3 regions of human TCRbeta chains were analyzed by immunosequencing. From the authors' description of their analysis: Repertoire TCRs were matched against a reference library of SARS-CoV-2-specific TCRs generated with the MIRA antigen-specificity platform. Breadth was defined as the fraction of unique TCRs that were SARS-CoV-2-associated, and depth was defined as the fraction of total T cells that were SARS-CoV-2-associated. Each spike-specific TCR was assigned to its reactive spike region and to a CD4 or CD8 class using the MIRA data. Log10-transformed breadth and depth values were compared by one-way ANOVA with Sidak's multiple comparisons tests. What TCRdb holds here is the immuneACCESS table cut down to in-frame rearrangements. Part of the clones is not present; checked against another copy, under half of the missing clones reflect an unresolved V gene, and the others are unexplained. The DNA was the basis for D and trimming; V, J and clone size are from that table. The table for this sample lists roughly 160,000 clones; about 90% of them were counted only once. The ten biggest clones cover about 1.5% of the sample.

The chain is made from TRBV5-4 and TRBJ1-5; perhaps TRBD1 is the D gene, with 5 bases matching. The sequencing used peripheral blood, collected 28 days after the second AZD1222 dose. The TCR sequence derives from an adult who received the AZD1222 COVID-19 vaccine. The CDR3: CASSIQGANQPQHF. The nucleotide sequence reads as follows: TGTGCCAGCAGCATCCAGGGAGCCAATCAGCCCCAGCATTTT.